Listed below are T cell receptor beta chains from one sample, sequenced in a study of blood T cell repertoires in COVID-19. This table comes from immunoSEQ multiplex PCR, and its TCRdb copy is limited to in-frame clones, with some not included. The data contain roughly 160,000 clones, approximately 86% of them singletons. The sample was peripheral blood. The source is a woman aged 55-69 years who had recovered from COVID-19. Both conserved end residues are part of each CDR3. A D gene is named only where the DNA matches it firmly. Only part of the rows carry a size: once, few, many, or a class if the clone is expanded.

-	-	TRBV29-1	TRBJ1-1	TGCAGCGTTGCGGCCAGGGTTGGCACTGAAGCTTTCTTT	CSVAARVGTEAFF
few	-	TRBV11-3	TRBJ2-1	TGTGCCAGCAGCTTACGGGGGGACAAGTACAATGAGCAGTTCTTC	CASSLRGDKYNEQFF
-	TRBD2	TRBV24-1	TRBJ2-3	TGTGCCACCAGTGACCAGGGGACTAGCGGGTACACAGATACGCAGTATTTT	CATSDQGTSGYTDTQYF
-	-	TRBV10-1	TRBJ1-1	TGCGCCAGCAAGAGCCGGGGGGGGACTGAAGCTTTCTTT	CASKSRGGTEAFF
few	-	TRBV9	TRBJ1-1	TGTGCCAGCAGCGACGTAGGGAGGGACACTGAAGCTTTCTTT	CASSDVGRDTEAFF
-	-	TRBV4-3	TRBJ1-5	TGCGCCAGCAGCCAAGACCCGAGGGGGGGGGCAGGTCAGCCCCAGCATTTT	CASSQDPRGGAGQPQHF
-	-	TRBV29-1	TRBJ1-1	TGCAGCGTTGAGAACAGGGCCTCCTACACTGAAGCTTTCTTT	CSVENRASYTEAFF
-	TRBD2	TRBV10-1	TRBJ2-5	TGCGCCAGCAGTGATTTTGGCCTAGCGGACCAAGAGACCCAGTACTTC	CASSDFGLADQETQYF
-	TRBD2	TRBV7-3	TRBJ2-3	TGTGCCAGCAAAGCGGGACTAGCGGCAGATACGCAGTATTTT	CASKAGLAADTQYF
-	TRBD1	TRBV25-1	TRBJ1-1	TGTGCCAGCAGTGAAGTTGGCAGGGGGACTGGCACTGAAGCTTTCTTT	CASSEVGRGTGTEAFF
-	-	TRBV4-3	TRBJ2-1	TGCGCCAGCAGCCACCAATCCTACAATGAGCAGTTCTTC	CASSHQSYNEQFF
-	-	TRBV7-9	TRBJ2-3	TGTGCCAGCAGCTCAATGATTCAGGTTTCGGATACGCAGTATTTT	CASSSMIQVSDTQYF
once	TRBD2	TRBV18	TRBJ2-5	TGTGCCAGCTCACCAACCGGCGCGGGGGGGCTCCAAGAGACCCAGTACTTC	CASSPTGAGGLQETQYF
-	-	TRBV5-6	TRBJ2-6	TGTGCCAGCAGCCCCGATGGACTAACTGGGGCCAACGTCCTGACTTTC	CASSPDGLTGANVLTF
-	-	TRBV10-1	TRBJ2-5	TGCGCCAGCAGTGAAGACAGTTTGGAGACCCAGTACTTC	CASSEDSLETQYF
-	-	TRBV6-5	TRBJ1-4	TGTGCCAGCAGTTACTCTGGGGGCCCGGAAAAACTGTTTTTT	CASSYSGGPEKLFF
-	-	TRBV21-1	TRBJ2-7	TGTGCCAGCAGCGGGACTAGCGGGGGTATCGAGCAGTACTTC	CASSGTSGGIEQYF
-	-	TRBV5-1	TRBJ1-1	TGCGCCAGCAGCTTGGGAGGCTGGGACACTGAAGCTTTCTTT	CASSLGGWDTEAFF
-	-	TRBV5-6	TRBJ1-6	TGTGCCAGCAGCTTGGCCCAGGGTAATTCACCCCTCCACTTT	CASSLAQGNSPLHF
-	TRBD1	TRBV3-1/TRBV3-2	TRBJ2-2	TGTGCCAGCAGCCCAGGGGGCTATAACACCGGGGAGCTGTTTTTT	CASSPGGYNTGELFF
-	-	TRBV27	TRBJ1-4	TGTGCCAGCAGTTTTCAGGGGACGGGTGAAAAACTGTTTTTT	CASSFQGTGEKLFF
-	TRBD2	TRBV27	TRBJ2-5	TGTGCCAGCAGTTTATCGCCGGGGTCGGGGGGGACCCAGTACTTC	CASSLSPGSGGTQYF
-	-	TRBV30	TRBJ2-7	TGTGCCTGGAGTGTGGGCACAACCTCCTACGAGCAGTACTTC	CAWSVGTTSYEQYF
-	-	TRBV7-5	TRBJ1-6	TGTGTCAGAAGCTTAGCCCCCCCGCGATATAATTCACCCCTCCACTTT	CVRSLAPPRYNSPLHF
-	TRBD1	TRBV2	TRBJ1-5	TGTGCCAGCAGGACAGGGGATGGTAATCAGCCCCAGCATTTT	CASRTGDGNQPQHF
-	-	TRBV5-1	TRBJ1-1	TGCGCCAGCAGCCCGTATAACAGGGCCGGTCAGAACACTGAAGCTTTCTTT	CASSPYNRAGQNTEAFF
few	-	TRBV29-1	TRBJ1-3	TGCAGCGTGGAGGACAGTAAAGGAAACACCATATATTTT	CSVEDSKGNTIYF
-	-	TRBV28	TRBJ2-7	TGTGCCAGCAGTCCCCCAAGGGGCCTCTCCTACGAGCAGTACTTC	CASSPPRGLSYEQYF
-	-	TRBV6-2/TRBV6-3	TRBJ2-7	TGTGCCAGCAGTTACTCTACCCAGCGATTGAGCTCCTACGAGCAGTACTTC	CASSYSTQRLSSYEQYF
-	TRBD2	TRBV7-2	TRBJ2-3	TGTGCCAGCAGCTTAGCCGGGACTAGCGGGGCAGATACGCAGTATTTT	CASSLAGTSGADTQYF
few	-	TRBV19	TRBJ1-5	TGTGCCAGTAGTACACAGGGAGGCAATCAGCCCCAGCATTTT	CASSTQGGNQPQHF
-	-	TRBV4-2	TRBJ2-3	TGTGCCAGCAGCCCCAGATTAGCCACAGATACGCAGTATTTT	CASSPRLATDTQYF
-	TRBD2	TRBV2	TRBJ2-5	TGTGCCAGCAGTGTATGGACTAGCGAAGAGACCCAGTACTTC	CASSVWTSEETQYF
-	TRBD1	TRBV7-8	TRBJ2-7	TGTGCCAGCAGCTCGGGACAGGGGGGAGAGCAGTACTTC	CASSSGQGGEQYF
-	-	TRBV27	TRBJ2-5	TGTGCCAGCAGTTCCCGGAGAAGCCAAGAGACCCAGTACTTC	CASSSRRSQETQYF
-	-	TRBV5-1	TRBJ2-3	TGCGCCAGCAGCCTAGAACTAGGCGCGGCGAGCACAGATACGCAGTATTTT	CASSLELGAASTDTQYF
-	TRBD2	TRBV19	TRBJ2-2	TGTGCCAGTAGATTTAGCGGGGGGGCCGACGGGGAGCTGTTTTTT	CASRFSGGADGELFF
-	TRBD2	TRBV4-2	TRBJ2-3	TGTGCCAGCAGCCAAGTCCTAGCGGGGGAGGGCACAGATACGCAGTATTTT	CASSQVLAGEGTDTQYF
many	TRBD2	TRBV14	TRBJ2-1	TGTGCCAGCAGCGAAGGACTAGCGGGGAATCGGGGTGAGCAGTTCTTC	CASSEGLAGNRGEQFF
-	-	TRBV18	TRBJ2-5	TGTGCCAGCTCCCCTATCGCAGGGGTGGGAGAGACCCAGTACTTC	CASSPIAGVGETQYF
-	-	TRBV5-1	TRBJ1-1	TGCGCCAGCAGCTTGGACCCTACAATCCCAGGGGCCTATGCTTTCTTT	CASSLDPTIPGAYAFF
-	-	TRBV6-1	TRBJ1-5	TGTGCCAGCAGTGAAGGGGCAAATCAGCCCCAGCATTTT	CASSEGANQPQHF
-	-	TRBV28	TRBJ1-6	TGTGCCAGCAGTCCCGTGACAGGACAGACCTATAATTCACCCCTCCACTTT	CASSPVTGQTYNSPLHF
-	TRBD2	TRBV7-6	TRBJ2-7	TGTGCCAGCAGCGGCGAGCGGGGGGGCTGGTACGAGCAGTACTTC	CASSGERGGWYEQYF
-	TRBD2	TRBV29-1	TRBJ2-5	TGCAGCGTTGAGGGGGTAGCGGGGGGCCTAGAGACCCAGTACTTC	CSVEGVAGGLETQYF
-	TRBD1	TRBV7-6	TRBJ1-6	TGTGCCAGCAGCTGGGACAGGGTTAATTCACCCCTCCACTTT	CASSWDRVNSPLHF
few	TRBD1	TRBV5-1	TRBJ1-2	TGCGCCAGCAGCTCGGCACTATTACAGGGGACTAACTATGGCTACACCTTC	CASSSALLQGTNYGYTF
-	-	TRBV6-5	TRBJ2-2	TGTGCCAGCAGTTACTCTCCAGGGGTCGCCGGGGAGCTGTTTTTT	CASSYSPGVAGELFF
-	-	TRBV5-5	TRBJ2-5	TGTGCCAGCAGCTTGGCTGCAGGGTTGGCCCGACAAGAGACCCAGTACTTC	CASSLAAGLARQETQYF
once	-	TRBV18	TRBJ2-5	TGTGCCAGCTCACCTCGTCAGGGGTGGCAAGAGACCCAGTACTTC	CASSPRQGWQETQYF
-	-	TRBV3-1/TRBV3-2	TRBJ1-2	TGTGCCAGCAGCCAAGATCTAACAGGTCTCTACACCTTC	CASSQDLTGLYTF
few	TRBD2	TRBV29-1	TRBJ2-3	TGCAGCGTTGGTAGCGGGGGCTCCACAGATACGCAGTATTTT	CSVGSGGSTDTQYF
-	-	TRBV12-3/TRBV12-4	TRBJ2-3	TGTGCCAGCAGTTTATACCAGGGGACTACGCAGTATTTT	CASSLYQGTTQYF
once	TRBD1	TRBV3-1/TRBV3-2	TRBJ1-4	TGTGCCAGCAGCCAAGGAGGGACTTCCCCAGGGGGTGAAAAACTGTTTTTT	CASSQGGTSPGGEKLFF
-	TRBD1	TRBV6-1	TRBJ1-6	TGTGCCAGCAGTGAAGCGGGCAGGGGGAATTCACCCCTCCACTTT	CASSEAGRGNSPLHF
-	-	TRBV7-9	TRBJ2-5	TGTGCCAGCAACTTAGACAGCCAAGAGACCCAGTACTTC	CASNLDSQETQYF
few	TRBD2	TRBV4-1	TRBJ2-1	TGCGCCAGCAGCCAACGAACTACTAGCGGGGGGGACTATGAGCAGTTCTTC	CASSQRTTSGGDYEQFF
-	TRBD1	TRBV6-5	TRBJ2-2	TGTGCCAGCATCGAGACAGGGGGCACCGGGGAGCTGTTTTTT	CASIETGGTGELFF